This T cell receptor beta chain was captured by sequencing in a study of T cells in narcolepsy. This clone was seen a handful of times. The repertoire was sequenced with immunoSEQ multiplex PCR; TCRdb's copy has only in-frame clones and lacks some. The data show 25,000 to 35,000 clones, with around 83% seen just once and 2.6% held by the top ten. V dropped 6 bases and J dropped 3 bases, with 14 bases sitting between them. The germline V gene encodes CDR1 MNHEY and CDR2 SVGAGI. This CDR3 has 15 amino acids. This receptor was obtained from a human donor with narcolepsy. The sequenced sample consisted of CD45RA- memory CD4+ T cells from PBMCs. The chain uses TRBV6-5 and TRBJ1-4; D is perhaps TRBD1 (5 bases). The chain's CDR3 is CASRRQGRANEKLFF. For the CDR3, the DNA is TGTGCCAGCAGGCGCCAGGGAAGGGCTAATGAAAAACTGTTTTTT.